The clone carrying this T cell receptor (beta chain) came up a few times. Antigen unknown. V was cut by 6 bases and J by 4 bases, with 16 bases left in between. CDR3 length: 14 residues. The source of the sample is a study of naive and memory T cell subsets. Study-wide results and limits: From naive to CM, EM and EMRA, diversity decreased and Gini increased. In naive cells, over 85% of TCR sequences were seen only once. Possibly reflecting memory cells re-expressing CD45RA, a few larger clonotypes occurred in naive repertoires, especially CD8.

The beta constant-region primer was an equimolar mix of two oligonucleotides covering TRBC1 and TRBC2. Four rounds of PCR amplified the ligated cDNA using nested alpha and beta constant-region primers plus SP2. TCRdb re-analysed the UMI-ligation and nested PCR reads in MiXCR, keeping a single row per CDR3 protein. This sample carries around 160,000 distinct CDR3 sequences, over 20% of them seen once, and the ten largest clones take 0.11%. The receptor was isolated from a human donor in good health. Input material: naive CD4+ T cells from blood. The J gene is TRBJ2-7, the V gene TRBV12-3 or TRBV12-4; D gene unclear. The CDR3 sequence: CASSRLGKSYEQYF. In DNA, the CDR3 is TGTGCCAGCAGCCGGCTGGGGAAATCATACGAGCAGTACTTC.